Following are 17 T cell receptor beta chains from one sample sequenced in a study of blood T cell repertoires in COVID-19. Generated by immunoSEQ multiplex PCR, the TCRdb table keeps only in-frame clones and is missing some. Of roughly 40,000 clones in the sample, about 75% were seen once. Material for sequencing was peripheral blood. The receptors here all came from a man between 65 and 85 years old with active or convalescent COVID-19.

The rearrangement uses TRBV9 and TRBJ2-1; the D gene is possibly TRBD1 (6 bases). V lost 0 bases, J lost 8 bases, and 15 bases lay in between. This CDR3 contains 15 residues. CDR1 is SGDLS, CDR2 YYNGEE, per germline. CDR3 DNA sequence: TGTGCCAGCAGCGTAGAACCCAGGGGTAGGGATGAGCAGTTCTTC. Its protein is CASSVEPRGRDEQFF.

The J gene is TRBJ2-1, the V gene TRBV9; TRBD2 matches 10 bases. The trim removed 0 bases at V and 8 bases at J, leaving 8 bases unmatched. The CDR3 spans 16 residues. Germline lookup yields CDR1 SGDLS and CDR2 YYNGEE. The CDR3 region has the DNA TGTGCCAGCAGCGTAGTGAGCGGGGGGGCGAGAGATGAGCAGTTCTTC. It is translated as CASSVVSGGARDEQFF.

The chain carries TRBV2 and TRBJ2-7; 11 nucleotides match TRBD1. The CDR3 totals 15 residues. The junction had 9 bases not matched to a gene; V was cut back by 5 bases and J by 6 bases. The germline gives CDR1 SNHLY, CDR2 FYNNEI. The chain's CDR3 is CASSRSGQGAAEQYF. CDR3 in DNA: TGTGCCAGCAGTAGAAGCGGACAGGGGGCGGCCGAGCAGTACTTC.

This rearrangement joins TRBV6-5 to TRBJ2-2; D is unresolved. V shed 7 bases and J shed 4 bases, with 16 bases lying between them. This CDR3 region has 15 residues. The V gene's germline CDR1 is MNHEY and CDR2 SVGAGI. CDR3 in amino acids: CASTQASPGTGELFF. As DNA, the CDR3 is TGTGCCAGCACCCAGGCATCCCCAGGCACCGGGGAGCTGTTTTTT.

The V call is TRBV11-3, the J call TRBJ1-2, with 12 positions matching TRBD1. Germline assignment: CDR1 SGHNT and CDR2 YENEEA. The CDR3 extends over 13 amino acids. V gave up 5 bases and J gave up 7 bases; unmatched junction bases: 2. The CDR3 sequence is CASSRDRGRGYTF. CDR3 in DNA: TGTGCCAGCAGCCGGGACAGGGGGCGTGGCTACACCTTC.

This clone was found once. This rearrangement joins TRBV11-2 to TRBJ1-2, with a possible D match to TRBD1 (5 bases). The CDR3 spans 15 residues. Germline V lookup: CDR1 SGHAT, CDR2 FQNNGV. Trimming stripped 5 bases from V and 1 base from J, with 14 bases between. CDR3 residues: CASSRLTGLNYGYTF. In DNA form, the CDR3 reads TGTGCCAGCAGCCGCCTTACAGGTCTTAACTATGGCTACACCTTC.

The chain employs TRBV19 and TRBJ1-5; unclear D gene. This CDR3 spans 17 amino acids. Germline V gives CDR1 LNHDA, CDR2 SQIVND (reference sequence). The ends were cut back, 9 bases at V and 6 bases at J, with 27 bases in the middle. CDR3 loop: CASQPNDDTHGTQPQHF. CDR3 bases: TGTGCCAGCCAGCCTAATGATGACACTCATGGAACTCAGCCCCAGCATTTT.

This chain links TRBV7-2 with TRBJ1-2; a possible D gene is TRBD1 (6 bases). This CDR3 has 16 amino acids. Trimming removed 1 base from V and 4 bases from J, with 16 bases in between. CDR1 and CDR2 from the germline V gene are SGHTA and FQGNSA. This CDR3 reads CASSLGGSGAVYGYTF. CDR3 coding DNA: TGTGCCAGCAGCTTAGGCGGCTCAGGGGCCGTCTATGGCTACACCTTC.

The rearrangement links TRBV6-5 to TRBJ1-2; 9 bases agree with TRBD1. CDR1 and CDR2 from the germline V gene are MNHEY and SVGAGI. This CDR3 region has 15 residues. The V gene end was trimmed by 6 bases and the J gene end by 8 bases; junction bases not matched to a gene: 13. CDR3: CASSLAGTGKAGYTF. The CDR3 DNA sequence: TGTGCCAGCAGCCTAGCCGGGACAGGGAAGGCGGGCTACACCTTC.

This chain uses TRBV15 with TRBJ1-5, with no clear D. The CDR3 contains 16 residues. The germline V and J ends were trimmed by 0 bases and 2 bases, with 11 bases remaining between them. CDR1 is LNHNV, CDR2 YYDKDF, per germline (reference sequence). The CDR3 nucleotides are TGTGCCACCAGCAGAGATATGCAAGGAGGCAATCAGCCCCAGCATTTT. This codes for CATSRDMQGGNQPQHF.

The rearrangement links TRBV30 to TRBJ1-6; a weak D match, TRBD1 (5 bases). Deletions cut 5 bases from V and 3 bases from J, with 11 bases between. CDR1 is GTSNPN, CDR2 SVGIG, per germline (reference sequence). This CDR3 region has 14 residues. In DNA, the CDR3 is TGTGCCTGGGGTGGGGCAGGCTATAATTCACCCCTCCACTTT. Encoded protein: CAWGGAGYNSPLHF.

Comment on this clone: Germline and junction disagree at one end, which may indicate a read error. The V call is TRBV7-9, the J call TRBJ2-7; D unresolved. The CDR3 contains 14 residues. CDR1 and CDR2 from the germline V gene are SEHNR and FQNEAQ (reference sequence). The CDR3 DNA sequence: TGTGCCAGCAGCTTGACCGACGGGTCCTCCGAGCAGTACTTC. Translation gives CASSLTDGSSEQYF.

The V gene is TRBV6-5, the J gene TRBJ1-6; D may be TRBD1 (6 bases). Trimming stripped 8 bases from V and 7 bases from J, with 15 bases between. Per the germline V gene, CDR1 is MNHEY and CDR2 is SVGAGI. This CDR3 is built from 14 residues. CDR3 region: CASCPEGVNSPLHF. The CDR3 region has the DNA TGTGCCAGCTGCCCTGAGGGGGTAAATTCACCCCTCCACTTT.

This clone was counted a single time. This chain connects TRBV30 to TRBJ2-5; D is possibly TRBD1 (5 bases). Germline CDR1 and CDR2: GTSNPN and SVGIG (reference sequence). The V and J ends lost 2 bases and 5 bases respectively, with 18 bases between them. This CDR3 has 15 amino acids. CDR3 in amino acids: CAWSWGRIAFETQYF. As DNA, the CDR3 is TGTGCCTGGAGTTGGGGCCGTATAGCATTCGAGACCCAGTACTTC.

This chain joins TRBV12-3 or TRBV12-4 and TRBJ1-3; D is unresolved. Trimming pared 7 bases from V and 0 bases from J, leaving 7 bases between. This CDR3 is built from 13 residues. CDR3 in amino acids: CASTTDSGNTIYF. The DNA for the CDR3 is TGTGCCAGCACCACAGACTCTGGAAACACCATATATTTT.

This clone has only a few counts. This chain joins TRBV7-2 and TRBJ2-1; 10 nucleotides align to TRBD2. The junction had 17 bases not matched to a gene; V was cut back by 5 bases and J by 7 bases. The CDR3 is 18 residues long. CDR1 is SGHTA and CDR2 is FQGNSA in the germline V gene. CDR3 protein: CASSLLNPQRGGTNEQFF. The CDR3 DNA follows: TGTGCCAGCAGCCTCTTGAACCCTCAGCGGGGGGGTACAAATGAGCAGTTCTTC.

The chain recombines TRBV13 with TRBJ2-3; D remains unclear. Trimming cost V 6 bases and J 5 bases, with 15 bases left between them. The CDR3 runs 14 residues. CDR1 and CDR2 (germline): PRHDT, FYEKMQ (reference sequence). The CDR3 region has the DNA TGTGCCAGCAGTTTGATATCAAGAGGAGATACGCAGTATTTT. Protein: CASSLISRGDTQYF.